This record concerns one T cell receptor beta chain sequence. These data are taken from a study of T-cell memory formation after mild COVID-19. In TCRdb, the 5' RACE reads were re-called with MiXCR into one record per CDR3 protein. The sample has some 190,000 distinct CDR3 sequences; 16% are singletons. Trimming left V 0 bases short and J 4 bases short, with 4 bases between. The CDR3 spans 11 residues. Germline V gives CDR1 GTSNPN, CDR2 SVGIG (reference sequence). The specimen was PBMCs or a T cell subset sorted from them (not recorded which). The sequence was obtained from an adult woman who had mild COVID-19 (a few samples of this study predate the infection). Cell type and time point are not known. The rearrangement joins TRBV30 to TRBJ2-7; D remains unclear. CDR3 in amino acids: CAWSVKYEQYF. The DNA of the CDR3 is TGTGCCTGGAGTGTAAAGTACGAGCAGTACTTC.